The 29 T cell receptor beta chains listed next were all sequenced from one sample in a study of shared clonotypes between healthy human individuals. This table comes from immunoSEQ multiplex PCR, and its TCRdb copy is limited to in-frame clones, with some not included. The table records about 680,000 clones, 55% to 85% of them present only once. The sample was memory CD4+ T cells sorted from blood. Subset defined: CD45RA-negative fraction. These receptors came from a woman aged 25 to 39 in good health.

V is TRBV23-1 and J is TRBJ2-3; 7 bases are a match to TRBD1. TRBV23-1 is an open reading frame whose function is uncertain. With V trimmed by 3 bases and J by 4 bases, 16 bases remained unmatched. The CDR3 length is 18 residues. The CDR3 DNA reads TGCGCCAGCAGTCACACTCGTGACAGGGAAGGGTGCGCAGATACGCAGTATTTT. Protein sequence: CASSHTRDREGCADTQYF.

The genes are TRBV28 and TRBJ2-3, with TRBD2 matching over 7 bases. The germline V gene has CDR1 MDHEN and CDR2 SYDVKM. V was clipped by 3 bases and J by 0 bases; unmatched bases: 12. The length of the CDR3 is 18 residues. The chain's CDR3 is CASSFSPLTSTSTDTQYF. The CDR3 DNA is TGTGCCAGCAGTTTTTCCCCCTTGACTAGCACTAGCACAGATACGCAGTATTTT.

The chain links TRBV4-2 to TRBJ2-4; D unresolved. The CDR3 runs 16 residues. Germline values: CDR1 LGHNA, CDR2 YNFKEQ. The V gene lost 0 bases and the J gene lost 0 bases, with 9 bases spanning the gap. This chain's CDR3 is CASSQERGVAKNIQYF. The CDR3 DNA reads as TGTGCCAGCAGCCAAGAAAGAGGAGTAGCCAAAAACATTCAGTACTTC.

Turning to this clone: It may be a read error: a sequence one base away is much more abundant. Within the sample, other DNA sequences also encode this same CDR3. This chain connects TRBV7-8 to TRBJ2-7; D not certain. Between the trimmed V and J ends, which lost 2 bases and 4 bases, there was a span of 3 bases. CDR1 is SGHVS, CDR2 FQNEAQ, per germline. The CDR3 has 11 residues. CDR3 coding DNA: TGTGCCAGCAGCTTATCGTACGAGCAGTACTTC. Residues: CASSLSYEQYF.

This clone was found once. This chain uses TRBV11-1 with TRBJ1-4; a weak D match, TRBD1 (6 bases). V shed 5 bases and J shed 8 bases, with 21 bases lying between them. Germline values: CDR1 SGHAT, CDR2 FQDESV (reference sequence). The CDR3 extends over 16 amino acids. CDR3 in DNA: TGTGCCAGCAGCCGCTCAGGACAGCCAGGACGGGAAAAACTGTTTTTT. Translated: CASSRSGQPGREKLFF. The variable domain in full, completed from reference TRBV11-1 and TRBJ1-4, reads EAEVAQSPRYKITEKSQAVAFWCDPISGHATLYWYRQILGQGPELLVQFQDESVVDDSQLPKDRFSAERLKGVDSTLKIQPAELGDSAMYLCASSRSGQPGREKLFFGSGTQLSVL.

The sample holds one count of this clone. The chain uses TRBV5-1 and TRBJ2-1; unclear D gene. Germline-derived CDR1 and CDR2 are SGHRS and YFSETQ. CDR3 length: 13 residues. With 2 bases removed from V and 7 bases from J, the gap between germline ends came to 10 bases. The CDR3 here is CASSLSERNEQFF. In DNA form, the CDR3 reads TGCGCCAGCAGCTTAAGCGAAAGGAATGAGCAGTTCTTC.

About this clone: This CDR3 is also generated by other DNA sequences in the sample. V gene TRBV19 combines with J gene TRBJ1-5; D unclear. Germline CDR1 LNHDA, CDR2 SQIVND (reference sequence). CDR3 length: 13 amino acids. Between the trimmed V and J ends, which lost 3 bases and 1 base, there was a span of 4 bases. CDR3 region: CASSIQSNQPQHF. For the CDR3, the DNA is TGTGCCAGTAGTATTCAGAGCAATCAGCCCCAGCATTTT.

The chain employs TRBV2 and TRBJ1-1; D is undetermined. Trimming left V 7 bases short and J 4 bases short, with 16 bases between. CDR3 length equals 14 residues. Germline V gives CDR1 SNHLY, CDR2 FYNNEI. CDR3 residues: CASTSPPLGTEAFF. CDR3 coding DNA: TGTGCCAGCACCTCACCGCCTTTAGGCACTGAAGCTTTCTTT.

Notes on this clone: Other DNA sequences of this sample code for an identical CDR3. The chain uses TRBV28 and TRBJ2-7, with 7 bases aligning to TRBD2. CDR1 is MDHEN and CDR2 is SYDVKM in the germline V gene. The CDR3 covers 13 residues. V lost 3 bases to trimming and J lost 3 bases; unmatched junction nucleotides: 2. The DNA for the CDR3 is TGTGCCAGCAGTTTCGTAGCGGGCTACGAGCAGTACTTC. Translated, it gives CASSFVAGYEQYF.

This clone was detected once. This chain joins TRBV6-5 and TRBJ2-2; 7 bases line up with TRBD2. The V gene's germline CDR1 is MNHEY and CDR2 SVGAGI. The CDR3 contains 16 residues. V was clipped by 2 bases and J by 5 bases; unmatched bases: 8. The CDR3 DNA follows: TGTGCCAGCAGTTACCTCGGCGGGAGTTTAACCGGGGAGCTGTTTTTT. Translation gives CASSYLGGSLTGELFF.

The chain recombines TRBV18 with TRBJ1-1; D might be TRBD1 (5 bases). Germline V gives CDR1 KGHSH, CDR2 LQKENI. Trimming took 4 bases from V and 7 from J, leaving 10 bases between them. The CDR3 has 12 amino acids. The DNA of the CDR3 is TGTGCCAGCTCACTCCAGGGTGATGAAGCTTTCTTT. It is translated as CASSLQGDEAFF.

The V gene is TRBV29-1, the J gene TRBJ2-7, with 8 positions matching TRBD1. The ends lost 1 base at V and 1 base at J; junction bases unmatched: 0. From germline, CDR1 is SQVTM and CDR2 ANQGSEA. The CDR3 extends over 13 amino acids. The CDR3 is CSVEGDRSYEQYF. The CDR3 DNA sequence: TGCAGCGTTGAAGGGGACAGGTCCTACGAGCAGTACTTC.

DNA for the CDR3: TGTGCCAGCAGTTTGTGGAGGGTCAAGGAGACCCAGTACTTC. Translated: CASSLWRVKETQYF. V gene TRBV28 combines with J gene TRBJ2-5; D possibly corresponds to TRBD2 (6 bases). V lost 3 bases and J 5 bases, leaving 13 bases between the germline ends. This CDR3 contains 14 residues. From germline, CDR1 is MDHEN and CDR2 SYDVKM.

Here the CDR3 reads CASSLNRGQGSGYTF. The CDR3 DNA reads TGTGCCAGCAGCTTAAACAGGGGGCAGGGGTCTGGCTACACCTTC. The rearrangement uses TRBV7-9 and TRBJ1-2; 9 bases map to TRBD1. The CDR3 has 15 amino acids. CDR1 is SEHNR, CDR2 FQNEAQ, per germline (reference sequence). Trimming cost V 2 bases and J 7 bases; bases outside gene matches: 8.

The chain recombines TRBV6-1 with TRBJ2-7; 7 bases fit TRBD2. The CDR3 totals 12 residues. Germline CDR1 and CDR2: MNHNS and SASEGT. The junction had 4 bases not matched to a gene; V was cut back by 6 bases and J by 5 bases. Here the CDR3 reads CASRGGGDEQYF. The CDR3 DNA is TGTGCCAGCAGGGGGGGAGGGGACGAGCAGTACTTC.

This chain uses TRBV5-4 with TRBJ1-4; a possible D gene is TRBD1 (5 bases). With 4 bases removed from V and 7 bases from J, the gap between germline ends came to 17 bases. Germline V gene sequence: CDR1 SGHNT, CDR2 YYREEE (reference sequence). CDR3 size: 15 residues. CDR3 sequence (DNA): TGTGCCAGCAGCCCGGACGGGGCTACCCCTGAAAAACTGTTTTTT. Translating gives CASSPDGATPEKLFF.

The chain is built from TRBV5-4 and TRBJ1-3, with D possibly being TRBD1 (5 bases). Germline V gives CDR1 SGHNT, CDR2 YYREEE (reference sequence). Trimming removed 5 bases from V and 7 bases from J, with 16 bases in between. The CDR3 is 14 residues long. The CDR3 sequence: CASSYGGTDNTIYF. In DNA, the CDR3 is TGTGCCAGCAGTTATGGGGGGACGGATAACACCATATATTTT.

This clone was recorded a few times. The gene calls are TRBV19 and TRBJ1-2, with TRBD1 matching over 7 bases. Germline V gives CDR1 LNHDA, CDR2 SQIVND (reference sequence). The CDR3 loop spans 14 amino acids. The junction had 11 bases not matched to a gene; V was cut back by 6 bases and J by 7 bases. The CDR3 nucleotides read TGTGCCAGTAGGCCTCTAACAGGGGAACCTGGCTACACCTTC. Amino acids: CASRPLTGEPGYTF.

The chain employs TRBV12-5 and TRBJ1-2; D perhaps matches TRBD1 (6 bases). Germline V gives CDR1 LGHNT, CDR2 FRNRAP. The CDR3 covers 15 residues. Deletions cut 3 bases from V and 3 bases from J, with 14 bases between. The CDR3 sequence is CASGFGGPWDYGYTF. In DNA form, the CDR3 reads TGTGCTAGTGGTTTTGGGGGGCCGTGGGACTATGGCTACACCTTC. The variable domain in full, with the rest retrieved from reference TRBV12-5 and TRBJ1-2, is DARVTQTPRHKVTEMGQEVTMRCQPILGHNTVFWYRQTMMQGLELLAYFRNRAPLDDSGMPKDRFSAEMPDATLATLKIQPSEPRDSAVYFCASGFGGPWDYGYTFGSGTRLTVV.

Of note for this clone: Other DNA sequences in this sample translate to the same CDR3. As DNA, the CDR3 is TGTGCCAGCAGTCCGCGTCGAACAGATACGCAGTATTTT. This encodes CASSPRRTDTQYF. The V and J genes are TRBV27 and TRBJ2-3, with D hard to call. CDR1 is MNHEY and CDR2 is SMNVEV in the germline V gene (reference sequence). This CDR3 region has 13 residues. Trimming took off 5 bases at V and 3 bases at J, with 9 bases between the two ends.

In nucleotides, the CDR3 is TGTGCCAGCAGTTCCGCTAGCGGGAACACAGATACGCAGTATTTT. Translating gives CASSSASGNTDTQYF. V usage is TRBV5-4 and J usage is TRBJ2-3, with 9 bases fitting TRBD2. The germline CDR1 and CDR2 sequences are SGHNT and YYREEE (reference sequence). The CDR3 length is 15 residues. V lost 5 bases to trimming and J lost 2 bases; unmatched junction nucleotides: 6.

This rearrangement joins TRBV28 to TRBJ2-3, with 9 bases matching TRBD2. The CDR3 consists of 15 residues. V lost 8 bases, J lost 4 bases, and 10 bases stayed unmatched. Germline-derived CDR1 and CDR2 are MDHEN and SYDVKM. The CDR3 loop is CASYWAGGQADTQYF. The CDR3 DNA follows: TGTGCCAGCTACTGGGCGGGAGGGCAGGCAGATACGCAGTATTTT.

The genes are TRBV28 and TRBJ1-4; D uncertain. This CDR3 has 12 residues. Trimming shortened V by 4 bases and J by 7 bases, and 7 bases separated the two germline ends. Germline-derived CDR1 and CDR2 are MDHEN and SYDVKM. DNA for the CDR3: TGTGCCAGCAGTTCGCTGGGTGAAAAACTGTTTTTT. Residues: CASSSLGEKLFF.

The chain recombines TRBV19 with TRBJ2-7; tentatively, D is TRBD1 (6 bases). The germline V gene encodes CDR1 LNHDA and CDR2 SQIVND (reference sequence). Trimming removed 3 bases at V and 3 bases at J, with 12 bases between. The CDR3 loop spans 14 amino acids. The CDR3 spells CASSMGDKNYEQYF. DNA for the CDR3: TGTGCCAGTAGTATGGGGGACAAAAACTACGAGCAGTACTTC. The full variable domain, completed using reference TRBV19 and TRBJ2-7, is DGGITQSPKYLFRKEGQNVTLSCEQNLNHDAMYWYRQDPGQGLRLIYYSQIVNDFQKGDIAEGYSVSREKKESFPLTVTSAQKNPTAFYLCASSMGDKNYEQYFGPGTRLTVT.

CDR3 DNA: TGTGCCAGCAGTCCCGACCTGGGCGGGAATGAAAAACTGTTTTTT. It codes for CASSPDLGGNEKLFF. The rearrangement links TRBV27 to TRBJ1-4; D gene ambiguous. The CDR3 spans 15 residues. CDR1 and CDR2 from the germline V gene are MNHEY and SMNVEV (reference sequence). Trimming left V 5 bases short and J 5 bases short, with 15 bases between.

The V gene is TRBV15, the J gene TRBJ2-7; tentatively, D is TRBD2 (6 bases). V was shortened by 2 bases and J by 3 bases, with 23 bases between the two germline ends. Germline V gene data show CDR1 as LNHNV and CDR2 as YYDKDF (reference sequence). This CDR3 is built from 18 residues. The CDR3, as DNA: TGTGCCACCAGCAGATTTAATGGGGGAATAGGGGAGGACTACGAGCAGTACTTC. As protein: CATSRFNGGIGEDYEQYF.

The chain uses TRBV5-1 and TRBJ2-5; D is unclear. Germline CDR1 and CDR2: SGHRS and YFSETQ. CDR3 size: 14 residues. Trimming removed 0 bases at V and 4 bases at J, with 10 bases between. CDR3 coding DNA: TGCGCCAGCAGCTTGGAGCTGCCCAGAGAGACCCAGTACTTC. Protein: CASSLELPRETQYF.

The CDR3: CASRVTGKSSYEQYF. In DNA, the CDR3 is TGTGCCAGCAGAGTAACAGGGAAGAGCTCCTACGAGCAGTACTTC. The chain uses TRBV6-1 and TRBJ2-7; a possible D gene is TRBD1 (6 bases). Germline V lookup: CDR1 MNHNS, CDR2 SASEGT. The CDR3 consists of 15 residues. V was clipped by 6 bases and J by 0 bases, with 15 bases between them.

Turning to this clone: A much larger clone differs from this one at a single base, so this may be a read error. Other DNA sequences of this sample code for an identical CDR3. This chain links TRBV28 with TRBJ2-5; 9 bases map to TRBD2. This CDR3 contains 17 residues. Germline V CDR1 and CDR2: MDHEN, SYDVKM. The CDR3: CASSLGGGRATWETQYF. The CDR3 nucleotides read TGTGCCAGTAGTTTAGGTGGCGGGAGGGCGACTTGGGAGACCCAGTACTTC.